The sequence of this TCR beta chain was determined in a study of CD8+ T cells in alopecia areata. RNA was extracted and reverse transcribed into cDNA as the sequencing template. Measured with immunoSEQ multiplex PCR; TCRdb has only the in-frame clones, and not every one. This table holds over 120,000 clones, approximately 51% found once. Broader study findings: Researchers reported that TCR sharing among patients proved less clear than in mice, possibly HLA-linked.

This CDR3 is built from 13 residues. V was pared by 5 bases and J by 5 bases, with 3 bases of the junction left unmatched. Germline V CDR1 and CDR2: KGHSH, LQKENI. This clone was detected ten times or more. Its antigen remains unidentified. The sample was CD4+ T cells sorted from blood, taken at week 0. The receptor comes from a human donor with alopecia areata. The chain combines TRBV18 with TRBJ1-5, with 7 bases identical to TRBD1. CDR3 amino acids: CASSDTGDQPQHF. DNA for the CDR3: TGTGCCAGCTCAGATACAGGGGATCAGCCCCAGCATTTT. The full variable domain, in which reference TRBV18 and TRBJ1-5 provide the parts outside the CDR3, is NAGVMQNPRHLVRRRGQEARLRCSPMKGHSHVYWYRQLPEEGLKFMVYLQKENIIDESGMPKERFSAEFPKEGPSILRIQQVVRGDSAAYFCASSDTGDQPQHFGDGTRLSIL.